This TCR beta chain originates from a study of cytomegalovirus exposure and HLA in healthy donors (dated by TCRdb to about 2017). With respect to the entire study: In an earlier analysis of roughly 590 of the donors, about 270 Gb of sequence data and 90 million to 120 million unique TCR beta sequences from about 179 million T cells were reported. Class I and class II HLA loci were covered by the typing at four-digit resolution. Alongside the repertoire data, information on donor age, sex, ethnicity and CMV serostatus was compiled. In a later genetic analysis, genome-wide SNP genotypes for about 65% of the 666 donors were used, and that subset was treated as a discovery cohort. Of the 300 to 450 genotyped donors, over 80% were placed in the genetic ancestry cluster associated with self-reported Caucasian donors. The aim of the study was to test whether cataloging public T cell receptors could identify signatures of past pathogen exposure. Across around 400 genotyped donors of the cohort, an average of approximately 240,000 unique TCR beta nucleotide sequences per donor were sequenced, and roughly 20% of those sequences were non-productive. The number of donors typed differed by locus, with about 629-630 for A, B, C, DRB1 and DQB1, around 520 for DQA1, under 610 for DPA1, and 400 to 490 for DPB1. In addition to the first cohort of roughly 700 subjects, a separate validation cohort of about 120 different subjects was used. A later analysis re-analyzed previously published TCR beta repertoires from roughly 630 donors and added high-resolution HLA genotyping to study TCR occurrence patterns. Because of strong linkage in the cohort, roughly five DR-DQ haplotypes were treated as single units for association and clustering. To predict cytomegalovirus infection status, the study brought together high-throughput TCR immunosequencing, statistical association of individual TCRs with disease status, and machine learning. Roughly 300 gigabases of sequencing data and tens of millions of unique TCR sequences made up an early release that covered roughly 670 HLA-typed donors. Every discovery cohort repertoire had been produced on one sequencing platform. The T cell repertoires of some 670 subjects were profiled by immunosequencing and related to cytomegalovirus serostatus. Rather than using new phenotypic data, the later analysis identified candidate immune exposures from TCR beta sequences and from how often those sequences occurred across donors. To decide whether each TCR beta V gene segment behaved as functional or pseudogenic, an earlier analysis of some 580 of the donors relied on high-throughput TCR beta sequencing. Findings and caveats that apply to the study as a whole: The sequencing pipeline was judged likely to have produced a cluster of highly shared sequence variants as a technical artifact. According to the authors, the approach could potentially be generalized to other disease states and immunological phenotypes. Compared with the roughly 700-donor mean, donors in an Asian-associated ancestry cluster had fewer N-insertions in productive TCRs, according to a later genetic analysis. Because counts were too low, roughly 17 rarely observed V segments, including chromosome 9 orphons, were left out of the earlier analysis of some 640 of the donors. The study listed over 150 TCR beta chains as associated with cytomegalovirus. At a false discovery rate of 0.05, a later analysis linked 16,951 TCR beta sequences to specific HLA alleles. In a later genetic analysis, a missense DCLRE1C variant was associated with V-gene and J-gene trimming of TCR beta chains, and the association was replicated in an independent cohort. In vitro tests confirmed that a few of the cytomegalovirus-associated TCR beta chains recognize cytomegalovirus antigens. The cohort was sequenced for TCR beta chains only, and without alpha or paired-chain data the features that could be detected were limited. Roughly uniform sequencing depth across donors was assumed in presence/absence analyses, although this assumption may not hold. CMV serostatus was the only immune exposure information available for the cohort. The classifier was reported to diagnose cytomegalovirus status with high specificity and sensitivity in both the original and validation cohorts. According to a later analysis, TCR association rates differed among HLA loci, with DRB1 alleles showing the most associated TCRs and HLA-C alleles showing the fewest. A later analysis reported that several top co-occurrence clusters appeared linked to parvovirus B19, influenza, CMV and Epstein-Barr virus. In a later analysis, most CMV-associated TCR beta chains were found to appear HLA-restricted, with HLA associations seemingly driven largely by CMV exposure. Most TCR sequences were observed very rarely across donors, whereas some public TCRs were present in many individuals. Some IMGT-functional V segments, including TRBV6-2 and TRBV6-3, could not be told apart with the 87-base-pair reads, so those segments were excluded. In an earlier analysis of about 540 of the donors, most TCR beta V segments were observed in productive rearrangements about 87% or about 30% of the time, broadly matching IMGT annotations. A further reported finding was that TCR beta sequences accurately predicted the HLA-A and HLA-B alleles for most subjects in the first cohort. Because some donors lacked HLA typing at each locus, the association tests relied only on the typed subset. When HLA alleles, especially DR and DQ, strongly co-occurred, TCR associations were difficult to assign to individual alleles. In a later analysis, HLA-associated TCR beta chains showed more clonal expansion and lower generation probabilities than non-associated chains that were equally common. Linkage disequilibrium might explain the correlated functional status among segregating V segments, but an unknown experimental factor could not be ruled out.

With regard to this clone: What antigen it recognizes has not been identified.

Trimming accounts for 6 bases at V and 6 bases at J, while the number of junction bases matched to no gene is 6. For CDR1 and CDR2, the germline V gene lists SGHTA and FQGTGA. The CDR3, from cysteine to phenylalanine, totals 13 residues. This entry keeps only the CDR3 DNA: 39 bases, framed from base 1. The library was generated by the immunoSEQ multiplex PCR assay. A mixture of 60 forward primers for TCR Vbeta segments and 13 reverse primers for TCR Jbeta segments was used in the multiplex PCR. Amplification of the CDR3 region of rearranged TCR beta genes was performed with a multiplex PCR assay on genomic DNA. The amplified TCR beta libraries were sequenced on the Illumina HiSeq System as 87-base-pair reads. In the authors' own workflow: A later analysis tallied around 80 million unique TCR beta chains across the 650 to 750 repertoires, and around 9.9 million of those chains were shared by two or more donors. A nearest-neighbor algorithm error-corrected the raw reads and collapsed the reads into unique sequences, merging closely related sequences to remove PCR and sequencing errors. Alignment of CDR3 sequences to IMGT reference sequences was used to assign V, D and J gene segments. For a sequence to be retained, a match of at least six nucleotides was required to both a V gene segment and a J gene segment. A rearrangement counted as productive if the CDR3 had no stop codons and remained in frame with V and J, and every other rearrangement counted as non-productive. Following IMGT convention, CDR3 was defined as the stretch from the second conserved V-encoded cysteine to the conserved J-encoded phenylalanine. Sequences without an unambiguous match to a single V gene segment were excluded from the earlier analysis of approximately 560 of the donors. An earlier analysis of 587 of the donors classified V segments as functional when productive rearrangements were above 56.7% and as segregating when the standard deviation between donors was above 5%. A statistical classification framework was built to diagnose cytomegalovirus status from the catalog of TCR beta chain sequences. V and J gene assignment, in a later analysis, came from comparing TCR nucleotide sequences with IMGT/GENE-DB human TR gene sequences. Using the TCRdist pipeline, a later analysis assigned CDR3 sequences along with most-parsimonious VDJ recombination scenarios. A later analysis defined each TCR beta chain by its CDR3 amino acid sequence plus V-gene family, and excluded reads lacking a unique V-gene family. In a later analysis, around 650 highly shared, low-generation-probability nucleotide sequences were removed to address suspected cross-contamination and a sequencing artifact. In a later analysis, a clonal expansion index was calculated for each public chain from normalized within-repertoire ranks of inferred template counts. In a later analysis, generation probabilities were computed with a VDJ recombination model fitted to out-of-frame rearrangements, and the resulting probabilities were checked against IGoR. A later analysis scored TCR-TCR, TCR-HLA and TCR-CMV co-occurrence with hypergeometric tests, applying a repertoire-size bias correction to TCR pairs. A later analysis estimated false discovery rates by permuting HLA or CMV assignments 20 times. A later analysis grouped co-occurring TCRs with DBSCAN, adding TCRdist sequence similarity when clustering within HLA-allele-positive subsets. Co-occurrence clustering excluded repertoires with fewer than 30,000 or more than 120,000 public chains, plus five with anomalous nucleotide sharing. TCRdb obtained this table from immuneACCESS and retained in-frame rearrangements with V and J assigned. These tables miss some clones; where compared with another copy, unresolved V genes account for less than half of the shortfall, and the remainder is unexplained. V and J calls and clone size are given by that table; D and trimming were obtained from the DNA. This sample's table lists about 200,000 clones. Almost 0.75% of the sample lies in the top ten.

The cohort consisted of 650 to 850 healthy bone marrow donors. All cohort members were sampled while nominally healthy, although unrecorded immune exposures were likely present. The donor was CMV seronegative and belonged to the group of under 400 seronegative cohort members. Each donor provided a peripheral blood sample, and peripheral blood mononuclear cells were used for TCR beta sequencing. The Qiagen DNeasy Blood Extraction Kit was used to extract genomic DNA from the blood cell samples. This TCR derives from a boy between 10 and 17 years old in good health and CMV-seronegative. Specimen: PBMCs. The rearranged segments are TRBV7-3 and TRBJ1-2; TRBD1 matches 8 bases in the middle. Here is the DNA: TGTGCCAGCAGTAAGGACAGGGCAAATGGCTACACCTTC. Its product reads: CASSKDRANGYTF.